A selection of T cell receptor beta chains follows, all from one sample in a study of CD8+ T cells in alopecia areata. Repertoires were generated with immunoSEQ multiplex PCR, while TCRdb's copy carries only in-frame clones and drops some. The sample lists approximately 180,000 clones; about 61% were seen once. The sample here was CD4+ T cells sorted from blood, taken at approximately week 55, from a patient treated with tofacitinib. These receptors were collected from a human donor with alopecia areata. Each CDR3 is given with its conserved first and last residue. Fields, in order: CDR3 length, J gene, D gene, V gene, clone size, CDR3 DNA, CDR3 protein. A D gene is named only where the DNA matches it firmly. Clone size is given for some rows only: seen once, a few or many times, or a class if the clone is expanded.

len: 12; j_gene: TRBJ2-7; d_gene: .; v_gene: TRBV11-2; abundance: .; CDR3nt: TGTGCCAGCAGCTTAGTTCCCTACGAGCAGTACTTC; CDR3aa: CASSLVPYEQYF
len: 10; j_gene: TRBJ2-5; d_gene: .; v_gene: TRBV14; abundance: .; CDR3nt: TGTGCCAGCAGCCAAGAGACCCAGTACTTC; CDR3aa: CASSQETQYF
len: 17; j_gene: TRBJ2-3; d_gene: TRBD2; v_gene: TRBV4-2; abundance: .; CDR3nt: TGTGCCAGCAGCCAACAATTCCGGGGGGGCGGCACAGATACGCAGTATTTT; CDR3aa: CASSQQFRGGGTDTQYF
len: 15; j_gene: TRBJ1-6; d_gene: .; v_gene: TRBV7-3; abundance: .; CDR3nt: TGTGCCAGCAGCTTTCTCGCTTCGCCGGATTCACCCCTCCACTTT; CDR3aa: CASSFLASPDSPLHF
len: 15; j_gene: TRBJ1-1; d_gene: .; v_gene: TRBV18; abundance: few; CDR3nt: TGTGCCAGCTCACCTAATCGGGGAAAGAACACTGAAGCTTTCTTT; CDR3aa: CASSPNRGKNTEAFF
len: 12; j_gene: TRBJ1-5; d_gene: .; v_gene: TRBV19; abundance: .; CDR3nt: TGTGCCAGTAGGAACGGAAATCAGCCCCAGCATTTT; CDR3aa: CASRNGNQPQHF
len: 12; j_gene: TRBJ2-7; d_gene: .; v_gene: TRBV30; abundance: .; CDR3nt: TGTGCCTGGAATTCGGATATAAGCGAGCAGTACTTC; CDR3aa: CAWNSDISEQYF
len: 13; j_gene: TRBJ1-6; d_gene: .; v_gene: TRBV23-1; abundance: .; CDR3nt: TGCGCCGTCCCTGGTCGGGGTCGGACACCCCTCCACTTT; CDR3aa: CAVPGRGRTPLHF
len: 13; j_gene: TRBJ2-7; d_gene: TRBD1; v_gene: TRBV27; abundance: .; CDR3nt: TGTGCCAGCAGGGAACAGGGGATAGAGGAGCAGTACTTC; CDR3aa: CASREQGIEEQYF
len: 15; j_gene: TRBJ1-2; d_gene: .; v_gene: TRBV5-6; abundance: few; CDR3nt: TGTGCCAGCAGCTTGTGGATCTTAGCTAACTATGGCTACACCTTC; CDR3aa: CASSLWILANYGYTF
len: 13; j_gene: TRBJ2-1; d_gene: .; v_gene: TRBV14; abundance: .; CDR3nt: TGTGCCAGCAGCCAAGTTTCGGGCGGAGTGCAGTTCTTC; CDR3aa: CASSQVSGGVQFF
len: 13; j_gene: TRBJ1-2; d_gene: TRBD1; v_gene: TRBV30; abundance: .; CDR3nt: TGTGCCTGGAGGGGACAGGGCGATGGAGGCTACACCTTC; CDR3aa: CAWRGQGDGGYTF
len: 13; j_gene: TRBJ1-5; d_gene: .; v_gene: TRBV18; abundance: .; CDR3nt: TGTGCCAGCTCCCCACAGTACAATCAGCCCCAGCATTTT; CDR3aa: CASSPQYNQPQHF
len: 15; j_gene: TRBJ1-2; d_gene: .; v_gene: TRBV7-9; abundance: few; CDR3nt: TGTGCCAGCAGCTTAGTTTCGGGCCCCGCCTATGGCTACACCTTC; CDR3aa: CASSLVSGPAYGYTF
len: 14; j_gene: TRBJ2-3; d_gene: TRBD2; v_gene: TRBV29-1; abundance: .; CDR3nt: TGCAGCGTTGCCCTAGCGGGGGTGGAAGATACGCAGTATTTT; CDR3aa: CSVALAGVEDTQYF
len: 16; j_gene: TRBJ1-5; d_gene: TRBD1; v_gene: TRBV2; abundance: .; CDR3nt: TGTGCCAGCACCCCGGGACAGGGTAGAGTTGGTCAGCCCCAGCATTTT; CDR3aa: CASTPGQGRVGQPQHF
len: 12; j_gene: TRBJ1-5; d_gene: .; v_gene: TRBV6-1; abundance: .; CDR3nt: TGTGCCAGCAGTGGATGGAATCAGCCCCAGCATTTT; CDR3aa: CASSGWNQPQHF
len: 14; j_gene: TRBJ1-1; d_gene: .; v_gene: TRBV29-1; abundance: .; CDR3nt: TGCAGCGTTGAAGAGCGGGGAGTGAACACTGAAGCTTTCTTT; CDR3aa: CSVEERGVNTEAFF
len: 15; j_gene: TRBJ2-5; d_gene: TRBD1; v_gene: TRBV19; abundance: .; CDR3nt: TGTGCCAGTGGCTTTGGGGGACAGGGTTCTCGGACCCAGTACTTC; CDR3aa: CASGFGGQGSRTQYF
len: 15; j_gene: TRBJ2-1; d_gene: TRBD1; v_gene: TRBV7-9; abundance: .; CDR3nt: TGTGCCAGCAGCAGAGAGGACAGGGGTAACAATGAGCAGTTCTTC; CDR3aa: CASSREDRGNNEQFF